This T cell receptor (beta chain) came from a study of cytomegalovirus exposure and HLA in healthy donors. On the study more broadly: Among around 180 million T cells, an earlier analysis found 117 million unique TCR beta sequences. Clustering assigned 70% to 90% of the roughly 370 genotyped donors to the Caucasian-associated ancestry cluster.

General study results and limits: A later analysis reportedly found that, within productive TCRs, an Asian-associated ancestry cluster had fewer N-insertions than the mean observed across the approximately 700 donors.

The study ran its PCR with 60 Vbeta and 13 Jbeta primers. As handled by the study authors: A follow-up analysis tallied some 80 million unique TCR beta chains, roughly 11 million shared. Assay used: immunoSEQ multiplex PCR; TCRdb lists only in-frame clones, some missing. V, J and clone size are taken as reported in that table, and D and trimming were inferred from the DNA itself. The repertoire has about 82,000 clones, roughly 63% of them found once; the top ten carry about 22%. A word on this clone: Antigen specificity is unknown.

Germline lookup yields CDR1 DFQATT and CDR2 SNEGSKA (reference sequence). V gave up 1 base and J gave up 11 bases, with 9 bases separating them. The CDR3 spans 11 residues. The gene calls are TRBV20-1 and TRBJ2-1; D might be TRBD2 (7 bases). Sequences were obtained from PBMCs. This sequence was found in a woman between 50 and 59 years old in good health and CMV-seropositive. CDR3 nucleotides: TGCAGTGCTAGAGGGGGGGGCCAGCAGTTCTTC. Protein product: CSARGGGQQFF.